Below, 30 T cell receptor beta chains from the same sample are listed, as sequenced in a study of blood T cell repertoires in COVID-19. TCRdb's table, derived via immunoSEQ multiplex PCR, lists solely in-frame clones and lacks some. The sample holds about 42,000 clones, approximately 86% seen once. Sequencing input: peripheral blood. Receptor source: a human donor in a cohort sampled during active COVID-19.

This rearrangement joins TRBV10-3 to TRBJ2-7, with D unclear. This CDR3 spans 12 amino acids. Between the trimmed V and J ends, which lost 4 bases and 2 bases, there was a span of 6 bases. Germline assignment: CDR1 ENHRY and CDR2 SYGVKD. The DNA of the CDR3 is TGTGCCATCAGTGGAACAGCCTACGAGCAGTACTTC. Protein: CAISGTAYEQYF.

The chain links TRBV5-1 to TRBJ2-5; 7 nucleotides match TRBD1. V lost 4 bases and J lost 2; bases outside the gene matches: 5. Per the germline V gene, CDR1 is SGHRS and CDR2 is YFSETQ. This CDR3 contains 14 residues. CDR3 sequence reads: CASSRGTEQETQYF. CDR3 nucleotide sequence: TGCGCCAGCAGCCGAGGGACAGAGCAAGAGACCCAGTACTTC.

This chain links TRBV10-3 with TRBJ1-1; possibly TRBD1 for D (6 bases). The CDR3 has 15 residues. The V and J ends lost 2 bases and 0 bases respectively, with 10 bases between them. Germline lookup yields CDR1 ENHRY and CDR2 SYGVKD. In nucleotides, the CDR3 is TGTGCCATCAGTGAGACAGGGCGTATGAACACTGAAGCTTTCTTT. Its protein product is CAISETGRMNTEAFF.

The chain uses TRBV9 and TRBJ2-2, with TRBD1 identical over 12 bases. The V segment lost 4 bases and the J segment 5 bases; nucleotides outside the gene matches: 9. The CDR3 extends over 17 amino acids. Germline V gene lookup returns CDR1 SGDLS and CDR2 YYNGEE. Here the CDR3 reads CASSPRGTGGATGELFF. CDR3 bases: TGTGCCAGCAGCCCCAGGGGGACAGGGGGCGCAACCGGGGAGCTGTTTTTT.

The chain carries TRBV2 and TRBJ1-1; 8 bases align to TRBD1. V gave up 2 bases and J gave up 1 base; unmatched junction bases: 6. The CDR3 is made up of 16 amino acids. Germline V gives CDR1 SNHLY, CDR2 FYNNEI. The CDR3 region has the DNA TGTGCCAGCAGTGAAAGCCGGACAGGGAAGAACACTGAAGCTTTCTTT. Translated, it gives CASSESRTGKNTEAFF.

The J gene is TRBJ2-7, the V gene TRBV15; 8 bases line up with TRBD2. The trim removed 1 base at V and 3 bases at J, leaving 8 bases unmatched. The CDR3 runs 16 residues. Germline CDR1 and CDR2: LNHNV and YYDKDF (reference sequence). The CDR3 DNA follows: TGTGCCACCAGCAGAGGCGGGTCTAGCGGGTTCTACGAGCAGTACTTC. Translation: CATSRGGSSGFYEQYF.

A few counts support this clone. The chain recombines TRBV9 with TRBJ1-1, with D possibly TRBD1 on 6 matching bases. Germline V lookup: CDR1 SGDLS, CDR2 YYNGEE. V was pared by 0 bases and J by 10 bases, with 19 bases between. This CDR3 is 15 amino acids long. The chain's CDR3 is CASSVAPGGGDRAFF. DNA for the CDR3: TGTGCCAGCAGCGTAGCTCCGGGAGGGGGTGATCGAGCTTTCTTT.

The rearrangement uses TRBV28 and TRBJ2-6; unclear D gene. Germline CDR1 is MDHEN and CDR2 is SYDVKM. V lost 4 bases and J lost 0, with 13 bases in between. The CDR3 contains 17 residues. The CDR3 reads CASSSVSLLSGANVLTF. The CDR3 coding sequence is TGTGCCAGCAGTTCTGTGAGCCTTCTCTCTGGGGCCAACGTCCTGACTTTC. The whole variable domain, filled in from reference TRBV28 and TRBJ2-6, reads DVKVTQSSRYLVKRTGEKVFLECVQDMDHENMFWYRQDPGLGLRLIYFSYDVKMKEKGDIPEGYSVSREKKERFSLILESASTNQTSMYLCASSSVSLLSGANVLTFGAGSRLTVL.

V is TRBV5-5 and J is TRBJ2-2; no clear D gene. CDR3 length: 16 amino acids. The V and J ends lost 4 bases and 0 bases respectively, with 13 bases between them. CDR1 is SGHKS and CDR2 is YYEKEE in the germline V gene (reference sequence). The CDR3 nucleotides are TGTGCCAGCAGCCTCTACGGAGCCCCGAACACCGGGGAGCTGTTTTTT. Amino acid sequence: CASSLYGAPNTGELFF.

This chain joins TRBV6-5 and TRBJ2-7; maybe TRBD1 (6 bases). Trimming cost V 6 bases and J 4 bases, with 13 bases left between them. The CDR3 totals 13 residues. The germline V gene encodes CDR1 MNHEY and CDR2 SVGAGI. The CDR3 nucleotides read TGTGCCAGCAGCTCCGGACAGACTTACGAGCAGTACTTC. It codes for CASSSGQTYEQYF.

V and J are TRBV5-4 and TRBJ2-2; 11 nucleotides line up with TRBD2. CDR3 length equals 16 residues. V dropped 0 bases and J dropped 6; count of bases not matched to a gene: 4. Germline CDR1 and CDR2: SGHNT and YYREEE (reference sequence). As DNA, the CDR3 is TGTGCCAGCAGCTTGGAGTGGACTAGCGGGTCCGGGGAGCTGTTTTTT. It codes for CASSLEWTSGSGELFF.

The chain combines TRBV7-2 with TRBJ1-6, with 10 bases lining up with TRBD1. From germline, CDR1 is SGHTA and CDR2 FQGNSA. This CDR3 has 13 amino acids. With V trimmed by 6 bases and J by 9 bases, 2 bases remained unmatched. The chain's CDR3 is CASSWTGGSPLHF. As DNA, the CDR3 is TGTGCCAGCAGTTGGACAGGGGGTTCACCCCTCCACTTT. Based on the CDR3 plus reference TRBV7-2 and TRBJ1-6, the full variable domain is GAGVSQSPSNKVTEKGKDVELRCDPISGHTALYWYRQSLGQGLEFLIYFQGNSAPDKSGLPSDRFSAERTGGSVSTLTIQRTQQEDSAVYLCASSWTGGSPLHFGNGTRLTVT.

The chain combines TRBV28 with TRBJ1-6; TRBD1 is a possible D gene (6 bases). This CDR3 has 13 amino acids. The germline V and J ends were trimmed by 8 bases and 7 bases, with 12 bases remaining between them. The germline V gene encodes CDR1 MDHEN and CDR2 SYDVKM. The CDR3 nucleotides are TGTGCCAGCTGTGGACAGCCCAATTCACCCCTCCACTTT. Protein sequence: CASCGQPNSPLHF.

The genes are TRBV5-1 and TRBJ2-7; 9 nucleotides line up with TRBD2. This CDR3 has 14 amino acids. J lost 7 bases, V lost 6 bases, and 11 bases had no gene match. Germline CDR1 reads SGHRS; CDR2 reads YFSETQ. Here the CDR3 DNA reads TGCGCCAGCACCTTCTTGGCGGGGGGGCAAGAGCAGTACTTC. Its protein product is CASTFLAGGQEQYF. Filled out from reference TRBV5-1 and TRBJ2-7, the complete variable domain reads KAGVTQTPRYLIKTRGQQVTLSCSPISGHRSVSWYQQTPGQGLQFLFEYFSETQRNKGNFPGRFSGRQFSNSRSEMNVSTLELGDSALYLCASTFLAGGQEQYFGPGTRLTVT.

The chain employs TRBV5-1 and TRBJ1-2, with a tentative D call TRBD1 (5 bases). CDR1 is SGHRS and CDR2 is YFSETQ in the germline V gene. V was pared by 2 bases and J by 8 bases, with 13 bases between. The CDR3 extends over 13 amino acids. The CDR3 DNA is TGCGCCAGCAGCTTAAGTTCCCAGGGCGGCTACACCTTC. This sequence encodes CASSLSSQGGYTF. The full variable domain, completed using reference TRBV5-1 and TRBJ1-2, is KAGVTQTPRYLIKTRGQQVTLSCSPISGHRSVSWYQQTPGQGLQFLFEYFSETQRNKGNFPGRFSGRQFSNSRSEMNVSTLELGDSALYLCASSLSSQGGYTFGSGTRLTVV.

The chain combines TRBV19 with TRBJ1-3; D is perhaps TRBD1 (6 bases). Deletions cut 10 bases from V and 1 base from J, with 14 bases between. Germline lookup yields CDR1 LNHDA and CDR2 SQIVND (reference sequence). The CDR3 has 14 residues. As DNA, the CDR3 is TGTGCCACCCAAGACGGACAGTCTGGAAACACCATATATTTT. Its translation: CATQDGQSGNTIYF. The complete variable domain, with remaining parts taken from reference TRBV19 and TRBJ1-3, reads DGGITQSPKYLFRKEGQNVTLSCEQNLNHDAMYWYRQDPGQGLRLIYYSQIVNDFQKGDIAEGYSVSREKKESFPLTVTSAQKNPTAFYLCATQDGQSGNTIYFGEGSWLTVV.

The V call is TRBV7-9, the J call TRBJ1-2; D uncertain. V was shortened by 1 base and J by 3 bases, with 6 bases between the two germline ends. This CDR3 has 13 residues. Germline V gene lookup returns CDR1 SEHNR and CDR2 FQNEAQ (reference sequence). CDR3 sequence: CASSLVQDYGYTF. The CDR3 coding sequence is TGTGCCAGCAGCTTAGTCCAGGACTATGGCTACACCTTC.

Written as DNA, the CDR3 is TGTGCCAGTAGTCCAGGCACAGGGGGCGCGGGAGCTTTCTTT. It translates to CASSPGTGGAGAFF. The chain joins TRBV19 to TRBJ1-1; 9 bases line up with TRBD1. CDR3 size: 14 residues. CDR1 and CDR2 (germline): LNHDA, SQIVND (reference sequence). The junction had 11 bases not matched to a gene; V was cut back by 5 bases and J by 10 bases.

The chain combines TRBV15 with TRBJ1-3; D may be TRBD1 (5 bases). Looked up from germline, CDR1 is LNHNV and CDR2 is YYDKDF (reference sequence). CDR3 size: 15 residues. Trimming cost V 0 bases and J 3 bases, with 9 bases left between them. CDR3 nucleotide sequence: TGTGCCACCAGCAGAGATGGGGGGAATGGAAACACCATATATTTT. Translated, it gives CATSRDGGNGNTIYF.

The J gene is TRBJ2-3, the V gene TRBV2, with D perhaps matching TRBD1 (5 bases). V shed 7 bases and J shed 3 bases, with 8 bases lying between them. The length of the CDR3 is 12 residues. From germline, CDR1 is SNHLY and CDR2 FYNNEI. The CDR3 DNA reads TGTGCCAGCAATTCAGGGACAGATACGCAGTATTTT. Protein product: CASNSGTDTQYF.

This clone was counted once. The chain recombines TRBV2 with TRBJ2-1, with D possibly TRBD2 on 5 matching bases. The germline V and J ends were trimmed by 11 bases and 9 bases, with 5 bases remaining between them. CDR1 is SNHLY and CDR2 is FYNNEI in the germline V gene. This CDR3 is 8 amino acids long. CDR3 sequence (DNA): TGTGCCCGGGGTGAGCAGTTCTTC. Translating gives CARGEQFF.

The CDR3 here is CASTGQLEETQYF. The CDR3 DNA reads as TGTGCCAGCACCGGACAGTTAGAAGAGACCCAGTACTTC. J is TRBJ2-5 and V is TRBV6-6; possibly TRBD1 for D (6 bases). The CDR3 consists of 13 residues. V was cut by 7 bases and J by 3 bases, with 12 bases left in between. Germline V CDR1 and CDR2: MNHNY, SVGAGI (reference sequence).

The chain uses TRBV5-1 and TRBJ1-6, with 7 bases fitting TRBD1. Germline assignment: CDR1 SGHRS and CDR2 YFSETQ. Trimming took 2 bases from V and 5 from J; bases not matched to a gene: 4. This CDR3 has 15 residues. The CDR3 nucleotides are TGCGCCAGCAGCTTCGCAGGGGGAGATAATTCACCCCTCCACTTT. Residues: CASSFAGGDNSPLHF.

This chain joins TRBV12-1 and TRBJ1-4; TRBD1 is taken as the D call from the table, unchecked against the DNA. TRBV12-1 is tagged as a pseudogene. The CDR3 length is 19 residues. For the CDR3, the DNA is TGTGCCAGCAGCTTATCTCCGGGACAGGGGAGAAAGGGTAATGAAAAACTGTTTTTT. It codes for CASSLSPGQGRKGNEKLFF.

Here the CDR3 DNA reads TGTGCCAGCAGCTTAGACGCGACTAGCGTAAGCTCCTACAATGAGCAGTTCTTC. The encoded protein is CASSLDATSVSSYNEQFF. V usage is TRBV7-2 and J usage is TRBJ2-1, with 8 bases matching TRBD2. CDR3 length: 18 residues. Germline V lookup: CDR1 SGHTA, CDR2 FQGNSA. V dropped 1 base and J dropped 0; count of bases not matched to a gene: 8.

V and J are TRBV3-1 (or the pseudogene TRBV3-2) and TRBJ2-7, with D hard to call. Deletions cut 2 bases from V and 0 bases from J, with 8 bases between. Germline CDR1 LGHDT, CDR2 YNNKEL (reference sequence). This CDR3 is 14 amino acids long. The CDR3 DNA sequence: TGTGCCAGCAGCCAATGCCCTAGCTCCTACGAGCAGTACTTC. It is translated as CASSQCPSSYEQYF.

In its sample, this clone was seen a few times. This chain joins TRBV5-4 and TRBJ1-1; D not certain. This CDR3 comprises 14 residues. Germline-derived CDR1 and CDR2 are SGHNT and YYREEE (reference sequence). V was clipped by 4 bases and J by 6 bases, with 16 bases between them. CDR3 protein: CASSPVGRDAEAFF. In DNA form, the CDR3 reads TGTGCCAGCAGCCCCGTGGGGAGAGACGCTGAAGCTTTCTTT. The full variable domain, with the rest looked up from reference TRBV5-4 and TRBJ1-1, is ETGVTQSPTHLIKTRGQQVTLRCSSQSGHNTVSWYQQALGQGPQFIFQYYREEENGRGNFPPRFSGLQFPNYSSELNVNALELDDSALYLCASSPVGRDAEAFFGQGTRLTVV.

The chain joins TRBV7-2 to TRBJ2-2, with 12 bases matching TRBD2. CDR1 and CDR2 from the germline V gene are SGHTA and FQGNSA. The J segment lost 2 bases and the V segment lost 4 bases, leaving 8 bases of the junction unmatched. CDR3 length: 18 residues. The chain's CDR3 is CASSSRASGGANTGELFF. As DNA, the CDR3 is TGTGCCAGCAGCTCACGAGCTAGCGGGGGGGCCAACACCGGGGAGCTGTTTTTT. The whole variable domain, remainder taken from reference TRBV7-2 and TRBJ2-2, is GAGVSQSPSNKVTEKGKDVELRCDPISGHTALYWYRQSLGQGLEFLIYFQGNSAPDKSGLPSDRFSAERTGGSVSTLTIQRTQQEDSAVYLCASSSRASGGANTGELFFGEGSRLTVL.

The V call is TRBV10-3, the J call TRBJ2-5; a weak D match, TRBD1 (5 bases). Trimming stripped 8 bases from V and 5 bases from J, with 15 bases between. The germline V gene has CDR1 ENHRY and CDR2 SYGVKD. CDR3 size: 13 residues. The CDR3 sequence is CAIRDSHEETQYF. DNA for the CDR3: TGTGCCATCCGAGACAGCCATGAGGAGACCCAGTACTTC.

The chain is built from TRBV6-5 and TRBJ2-3, with D perhaps TRBD2 (5 bases). Germline CDR1 MNHEY, CDR2 SVGAGI. This CDR3 is 13 amino acids long. Trimming stripped 6 bases from V and 8 bases from J, with 15 bases between. CDR3 sequence: CASRGESAGTQYF. CDR3 nucleotide sequence: TGTGCCAGCAGGGGCGAAAGCGCGGGTACGCAGTATTTT.